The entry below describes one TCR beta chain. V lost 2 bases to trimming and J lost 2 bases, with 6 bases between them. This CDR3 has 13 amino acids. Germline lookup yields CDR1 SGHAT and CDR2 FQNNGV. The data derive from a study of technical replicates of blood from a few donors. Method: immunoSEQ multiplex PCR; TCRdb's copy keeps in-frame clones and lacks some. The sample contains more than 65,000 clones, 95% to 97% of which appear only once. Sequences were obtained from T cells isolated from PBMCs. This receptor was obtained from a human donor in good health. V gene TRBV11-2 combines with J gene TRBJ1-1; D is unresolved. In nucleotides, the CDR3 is TGTGCCAGCAGCTTACAGGATAACACTGAAGCTTTCTTT. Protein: CASSLQDNTEAFF. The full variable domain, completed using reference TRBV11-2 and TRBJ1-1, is EAGVAQSPRYKIIEKRQSVAFWCNPISGHATLYWYQQILGQGPKLLIQFQNNGVVDDSQLPKDRFSAERLKGVDSTLKIQPAKLEDSAVYLCASSLQDNTEAFFGQGTRLTVV.